The next 9 T cell receptor beta chains were all read from a single sample in a study of cytomegalovirus exposure and HLA in healthy donors (dated by TCRdb to 2016 to 2017). The library came from the immunoSEQ multiplex PCR assay. The multiplex PCR relied on a mix of 60 forward primers for TCR Vbeta segments and 13 reverse primers for TCR Jbeta segments. Here the immuneACCESS table is served through TCRdb, limited to in-frame sequences with V and J called. Missing clones are a known gap in these copies; in checked studies unresolved V genes cover under half, and the rest lacks a known reason. The sample contains 150,000 to 200,000 clones, roughly 80% of them found a single time. Over 1.5% of the sample is in the top ten clones. Material for sequencing was PBMCs. These receptors all come from a man aged 40-50 years in good health and CMV-seronegative.

The chain joins TRBV11-2 to TRBJ1-2, with a tentative D call TRBD1 (5 bases). The ends were cut back, 5 bases at V and 8 bases at J, with 12 bases in the middle. Germline lookup yields CDR1 SGHAT and CDR2 FQNNGV. This CDR3 has 12 residues. Here the CDR3 DNA reads TGTGCCAGCAGCCGACAGTCTGAGGGCTACACCTTC. It is translated as CASSRQSEGYTF.

V is TRBV5-6 and J is TRBJ2-3; D gene unclear. Deletions cut 0 bases from V and 6 bases from J, with 8 bases between. This CDR3 is built from 13 residues. Germline V CDR1 and CDR2: SGHDT, YYEEEE. The CDR3 DNA follows: TGTGCCAGCAGCTTGGTAGCCTCGGATACGCAGTATTTT. Its translation: CASSLVASDTQYF.

This chain uses TRBV5-1 with TRBJ2-3; the match to TRBD2 covers 13 bases. Germline-derived CDR1 and CDR2 are SGHRS and YFSETQ. V gave up 6 bases and J gave up 6 bases; unmatched junction bases: 4. The CDR3 consists of 14 residues. The CDR3 loop reads CASTQTSGGDTQYF. Written as DNA, the CDR3 is TGCGCCAGCACACAGACTAGCGGGGGGGATACGCAGTATTTT.

This rearrangement joins TRBV4-3 to TRBJ1-2; D is possibly TRBD1 (5 bases). V was pared by 0 bases and J by 12 bases, with 20 bases between. The CDR3 runs 15 residues. Germline V gives CDR1 LGHNA, CDR2 YSLEER. CDR3 sequence: CASSQDMGTPGGDTF. In nucleotides, the CDR3 is TGCGCCAGCAGCCAAGATATGGGGACGCCGGGAGGGGACACCTTC.

The chain is built from TRBV7-6 and TRBJ2-1; 12 bases align to TRBD2. Germline-derived CDR1 and CDR2 are SGHVS and FNYEAQ. Losses at the gene ends were 3 bases for V and 5 bases for J; bases not matched to a gene: 5. This CDR3 has 16 residues. The CDR3 sequence is CASSFTSGRTHNEQFF. CDR3 DNA: TGTGCCAGCAGCTTCACTAGCGGGAGGACCCACAATGAGCAGTTCTTC. Full variable domain (outside the CDR3, taken from reference TRBV7-6 and TRBJ2-1): GAGVSQSPRYKVTKRGQDVALRCDPISGHVSLYWYRQALGQGPEFLTYFNYEAQQDKSGLPNDRFSAERPEGSISTLTIQRTEQRDSAMYRCASSFTSGRTHNEQFFGPGTRLTVL.

This clone was found once. The chain employs TRBV4-1 and TRBJ2-1; TRBD2 might be the D (7 bases). The length of the CDR3 is 17 residues. V was clipped by 0 bases and J by 3 bases, with 15 bases between them. The V gene's germline CDR1 is MGHRA and CDR2 YSYEKL. The CDR3 nucleotides are TGCGCCAGCAGCCAAGAAAGGGGGAGGGGATACTACAATGAGCAGTTCTTC. Its protein is CASSQERGRGYYNEQFF.

This chain uses TRBV19 with TRBJ2-2; D possibly corresponds to TRBD1 (5 bases). Per germline, CDR1 LNHDA and CDR2 SQIVND (reference sequence). The CDR3 is made up of 15 amino acids. The V end lost 1 base, the J end lost 4 bases, and 10 bases lay between the germline ends. The CDR3 region is CASSIGGRVTGELFF. The CDR3 nucleotides read TGTGCCAGTAGTATAGGGGGCAGGGTCACCGGGGAGCTGTTTTTT.

This clone was picked up a small number of times. The rearrangement joins TRBV6-5 to TRBJ2-7, with a tentative D call TRBD2 (5 bases). V was shortened by 7 bases and J by 3 bases, with 22 bases between the two germline ends. Looked up from germline, CDR1 is MNHEY and CDR2 is SVGAGI. The CDR3 has 16 residues. CDR3 loop: CASTYSPAGLHYEQYF. The CDR3 nucleotides read TGTGCCAGCACCTACTCGCCGGCGGGCCTACACTACGAGCAGTACTTC.

The J gene is TRBJ1-1, the V gene TRBV19, with D perhaps TRBD1 (6 bases). V was pared by 5 bases and J by 5 bases, with 15 bases between. The CDR3 contains 14 residues. CDR1 is LNHDA and CDR2 is SQIVND in the germline V gene (reference sequence). The DNA of the CDR3 is TGTGCCAGTAGTCCCCAACTCAGGGGAACTGAAGCTTTCTTT. Translation gives CASSPQLRGTEAFF.